The present T cell receptor beta chain was sequenced within a study of blood T cell repertoires in COVID-19. Across the study: Italy, Spain and the United States were the sources of the convalescent and acute COVID-19 samples. Sample material is recorded as cDNA or gDNA derived from T cells, B-cell-depleted T cells, or PBMCs.

This CDR3 is 14 amino acids long. Trimming took 4 bases from V and 3 from J, leaving 12 bases between them. Germline loops: CDR1 LGHDT, CDR2 YNNKEL (reference sequence). Per the original data handling: Using reference gene primer amplification, nucleated cell counts were estimated. The method was immunoSEQ multiplex PCR; TCRdb's version includes in-frame clones alone and lacks a portion of them. Clonal size and the V and J genes are those of that table, whereas D and trimming came from the DNA. Of some 160,000 clones in the sample, about four fifths were seen once. The chain couples TRBV3-1 (or the pseudogene TRBV3-2) to TRBJ1-2; the D is unclear. The sequenced material came from peripheral blood. The sequence was collected from a man aged 65 to 79 with active or convalescent COVID-19. The CDR3 is CASSLGSGYYGYTF. The CDR3 DNA sequence: TGTGCCAGCAGCCTAGGATCAGGCTACTATGGCTACACCTTC.